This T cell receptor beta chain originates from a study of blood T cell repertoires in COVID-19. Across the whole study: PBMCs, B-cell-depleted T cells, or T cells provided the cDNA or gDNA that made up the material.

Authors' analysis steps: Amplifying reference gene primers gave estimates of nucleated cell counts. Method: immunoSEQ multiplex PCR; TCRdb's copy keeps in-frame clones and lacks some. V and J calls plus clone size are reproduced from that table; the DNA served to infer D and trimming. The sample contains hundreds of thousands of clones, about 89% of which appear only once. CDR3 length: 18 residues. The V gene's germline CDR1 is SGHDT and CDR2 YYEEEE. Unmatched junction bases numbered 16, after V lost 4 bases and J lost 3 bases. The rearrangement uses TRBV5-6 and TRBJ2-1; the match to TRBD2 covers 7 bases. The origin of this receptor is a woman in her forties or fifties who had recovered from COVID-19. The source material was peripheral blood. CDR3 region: CASSPVPTSVLLYNEQFF. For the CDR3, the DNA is TGTGCCAGCAGCCCCGTCCCAACTAGCGTTCTTCTCTACAATGAGCAGTTCTTC.